These 10 T cell receptor beta chains originate from one sample sequenced in a study of regulatory T cells in long-lasting Graves disease (dated by TCRdb to the early 2020s). Libraries were made using multiplex PCR. The data were produced on an Illumina HiSeq 4000. TCR beta libraries were built with iRepertoire HTBI primers and Arm-PCR amplification of CDR3 regions. In TCRdb, the public reads were trimmed at Q25 with fastp and aligned with MiXCR, with productive beta chains retained. One record per CDR3 amino acid sequence lists the most common genes and DNA. This sample is represented by roughly 500,000 distinct CDR3 sequences; around 21% of them were singletons. 7.8% of the sample belongs to the ten largest clones. This specimen's time point label, per the study, means: persistent/refractory GD, antithyroid drugs over 5 years with positive TRAb. RNA was extracted from PBMCs in TRIzol for both TCR sequencing and RNA sequencing.

This specimen consisted of peripheral blood mononuclear cells (PBMCs), obtained when the disease was refractory, from a patient treated with antithyroid drugs. The receptors were gathered from a female donor with Graves disease.

This clonotype came up many times. This sequence joins TRBV6-2 or TRBV6-3 and TRBJ2-7; TRBD1 might be the D (6 bases). V shed 3 bases and J shed 4 bases, with 13 bases lying between them. The CDR3 has 14 residues. Germline assignment: CDR1 MNHEY and CDR2 SVGEGT. CDR3 residues: CASSYLMGTYEQYF. The CDR3 DNA is TGTGCCAGCAGTTATCTGATGGGGACATACGAGCAGTACTTC.

V usage is TRBV29-1 and J usage is TRBJ2-5; 11 bases line up with TRBD2. Per the germline V gene, CDR1 is SQVTM and CDR2 is ANQGSEA. After removal of 4 bases from V and 4 bases from J, the junction contained 11 bases not matched to a gene. The CDR3 consists of 16 residues. Written as DNA, the CDR3 is TGCAGCGTTGGACTATCTGGGACTAGCGGTATAGAGACCCAGTACTTC. Translating it yields CSVGLSGTSGIETQYF.

This clonotype occurred a few times. Sequence at one end of the junction differs from germline and may be a read error. This chain joins TRBV7-2 and TRBJ1-3; D remains ambiguous. There are 16 residues in the CDR3. Germline V gives CDR1 SGHTA, CDR2 FQGNSA. The chain's CDR3 is CASSLARGGSRNTIYF. In nucleotides, the CDR3 is TGTGCCAGCAGCCTAGCTCGGGGAGGGTCGCGAAACACCATATATTTT.

This clonotype showed up many times. The gene calls are TRBV28 and TRBJ1-1; D not certain. In germline, CDR1 is MDHEN, CDR2 SYDVKM. The CDR3 extends over 13 amino acids. V lost 7 bases and J 1 base, leaving 10 bases between the germline ends. CDR3 loop: CASNRGENTEAFF. CDR3 nucleotides: TGTGCCAGCAACCGGGGAGAGAACACTGAAGCTTTCTTT.

The chain joins TRBV7-2 to TRBJ2-2; D tentatively reads TRBD1 or TRBD2 (6 bases each). In germline, CDR1 is SGHTA, CDR2 FQGNSA. The CDR3 covers 18 residues. V was clipped by 5 bases and J by 8 bases, with 27 bases between them. The CDR3 DNA follows: TGTGCCAGCAGCCGTAACCGAAGGGGGGCGGCCGGATCGGGGGAGCTGTTTTTT. Translated, it gives CASSRNRRGAAGSGELFF.

This clonotype came up many times. This chain uses TRBV6-1 with TRBJ1-2, with D perhaps matching TRBD1 (5 bases). The V gene lost 6 bases and the J gene lost 7 bases, with 15 bases spanning the gap. Germline V gene data show CDR1 as MNHNS and CDR2 as SASEGT. This CDR3 contains 13 residues. Written as DNA, the CDR3 is TGTGCCAGCAGACCCCAGGGTTCCGGTGGCTACACCTTC. Protein product: CASRPQGSGGYTF.

This clonotype came up many times. The chain recombines TRBV7-2 with TRBJ2-7; 7 bases align to TRBD2. CDR1 SGHTA and CDR2 FQGNSA come from the germline V gene. After removal of 1 base from V and 4 bases from J, the junction contained 10 bases not matched to a gene. This CDR3 has 16 amino acids. The CDR3 loop reads CASSLGGAGEGYEQYF. In DNA form, the CDR3 reads TGTGCCAGCAGCTTAGGAGGTGCGGGAGAGGGGTACGAGCAGTACTTC.

The J gene is TRBJ2-6, the V gene TRBV27, with D hard to call. V was pared by 8 bases and J by 0 bases, with 8 bases between. CDR1 and CDR2 (germline): MNHEY, SMNVEV (reference sequence). The CDR3 has 14 residues. CDR3 protein: CASGRNSGANVLTF. For the CDR3, the DNA is TGTGCCAGCGGTCGAAACTCTGGGGCCAACGTCCTGACTTTC.

Ten or more counts support this clonotype. The chain carries TRBV2 and TRBJ1-1; D is unresolved. Germline V gene data show CDR1 as SNHLY and CDR2 as FYNNEI. The CDR3 loop spans 12 amino acids. Trimming took off 3 bases at V and 1 base at J, with 3 bases between the two ends. The CDR3 bases are TGTGCCAGCAGTGACACGAACACTGAAGCTTTCTTT. Its protein product is CASSDTNTEAFF. Full variable domain (missing parts from reference TRBV2 and TRBJ1-1): EPEVTQTPSHQVTQMGQEVILRCVPISNHLYFYWYRQILGQKVEFLVSFYNNEISEKSEIFDDQFSVERPDGSNFTLKIRSTKLEDSAMYFCASSDTNTEAFFGQGTRLTVV.

This clonotype turned up a few times. V is TRBV28 and J is TRBJ1-5; no clear D. The CDR3 spans 16 residues. The germline CDR1 and CDR2 sequences are MDHEN and SYDVKM. The V and J ends lost 3 bases and 4 bases respectively, with 16 bases between them. In DNA form, the CDR3 reads TGTGCCAGCAGTTTCGGGCAGGAGCGTTGGAATCAGCCCCAGCATTTT. It is translated as CASSFGQERWNQPQHF.